The 30 T cell receptor beta chains in this list originate from one sample, sequenced in a study of T-cell reconstitution after alpha-beta-depleted transplantation in children. This sample's TCRbeta library carried unique molecular identifier barcodes. One entry per CDR3 protein, called by TCRdb with MiXCR from the PCR reads. The repertoire includes roughly 500,000 distinct CDR3 sequences, about 11% of them detected once, and around 2% sits in the top ten. The sequenced sample was PBMCs, obtained before TCRalphabeta/CD19-depleted stem cell transplant. The receptors stem from a child aged 2-9 years with inherited bone marrow failure, due to receive a stem cell transplant.

Details on this clonotype: This sequence may be a read error, since a much larger clone differs from it by one base. For the CDR3, the DNA is TGTGCCAGCAGTTTCTCCCGGGAGGGCTCCTACAATGAGCAGTTCTTC. This gives the protein CASSFSREGSYNEQFF. The chain uses TRBV28 and TRBJ2-1; 8 bases line up with TRBD2. The length of the CDR3 is 16 residues. The junction had 4 bases not matched to a gene; V was cut back by 3 bases and J by 0 bases. Germline loops: CDR1 MDHEN, CDR2 SYDVKM.

This clonotype was seen at least ten times. The V and J genes are TRBV7-9 and TRBJ2-1; no clear D. V lost 1 base and J lost 8, with 9 bases in between. The length of the CDR3 is 13 residues. CDR1 is SEHNR, CDR2 FQNEAQ, per germline (reference sequence). CDR3 coding DNA: TGTGCCAGCAGCTTAGTCAGAGTGGATGAGCAGTTCTTC. This encodes CASSLVRVDEQFF.

The sample holds many counts of this clonotype. V and J are TRBV20-1 and TRBJ2-3; 9 positions agree with TRBD2. The CDR3 loop spans 12 amino acids. CDR1 is DFQATT and CDR2 is SNEGSKA in the germline V gene (reference sequence). DNA for the CDR3: TGCAAATTGAGCGGGAGGACAAATACGCAGTATTTT. Its protein is CKLSGRTNTQYF.

Comment on this clonotype: The germline gene is not matched at one end of the junction; a read error may be the cause. The chain joins TRBV20-1 to TRBJ1-5; 8 nucleotides align to TRBD1. The CDR3 has 14 amino acids. Germline CDR1 reads DFQATT; CDR2 reads SNEGSKA (reference sequence). CDR3 amino acids: CCASGTGSNQPQHF. The DNA of the CDR3 is TGCTGTGCCTCTGGGACAGGAAGCAATCAGCCCCAGCATTTT.

This clonotype showed up many times. The chain links TRBV10-3 to TRBJ1-1; TRBD1 might be the D (6 bases). Trimming removed 6 bases from V and 4 bases from J, with 15 bases in between. This CDR3 is 14 amino acids long. CDR1 ENHRY and CDR2 SYGVKD come from the germline V gene. CDR3 residues: CAISGGGVGTEAFF. The DNA of the CDR3 is TGTGCCATCAGCGGAGGGGGGGTAGGCACTGAAGCTTTCTTT.

This clonotype has a count of ten or more. The V and J genes are TRBV27 and TRBJ2-7; D may be TRBD2 (6 bases). Germline CDR1 is MNHEY and CDR2 is SMNVEV (reference sequence). CDR3 length equals 13 residues. Trimming took 3 bases from V and 3 from J, leaving 9 bases between them. CDR3 sequence (DNA): TGTGCCAGCAGTTTCTCTAGCGACTACGAGCAGTACTTC. This gives the protein CASSFSSDYEQYF.

This clonotype was picked up a small number of times. The V and J genes are TRBV20-1 and TRBJ2-5, with D tentatively TRBD1 or TRBD2 (5 bases each). This CDR3 has 14 residues. From germline, CDR1 is DFQATT and CDR2 SNEGSKA (reference sequence). Trimming left V 7 bases short and J 2 bases short, with 17 bases between. This CDR3 is CSVQRGTYQETQYF. CDR3 nucleotides: TGCAGTGTCCAAAGAGGGACCTATCAAGAGACCCAGTACTTC.

Many counts were recorded for this clonotype. The CDR3 DNA reads TGTGCCAGCAGCGTAGGGGGGACAGGCGTTCAGCCCCAGCATTTT. Translating gives CASSVGGTGVQPQHF. The rearrangement joins TRBV9 to TRBJ1-5; TRBD1 agrees at 8 bases. Losses at the gene ends were 0 bases for V and 6 bases for J; bases not matched to a gene: 5. The CDR3 sequence is 15 residues long. Germline V gene lookup returns CDR1 SGDLS and CDR2 YYNGEE.

This clonotype was seen a few times. CDR3 coding DNA: TGTGCCAGCAGACCAGCTAGCGGGAGGGACTACGAGCAGTACTTC. Protein product: CASRPASGRDYEQYF. J is TRBJ2-7 and V is TRBV7-2; 12 bases agree with TRBD2. The CDR3 consists of 15 residues. Germline assignment: CDR1 SGHTA and CDR2 FQGNSA. V trimming: 6 bases; J trimming: 3 bases; junction bases outside the gene matches: 6.

V usage is TRBV29-1 and J usage is TRBJ2-6; maybe TRBD1 (6 bases). Trimming pared 4 bases from V and 0 bases from J, leaving 10 bases between. This CDR3 comprises 15 residues. Germline CDR1 is SQVTM and CDR2 is ANQGSEA. CDR3 residues: CSVGGLNSGANVLTF. The CDR3 DNA is TGCAGCGTTGGGGGGCTGAACTCTGGGGCCAACGTCCTGACTTTC.

This sequence joins TRBV7-2 and TRBJ2-3; 8 nucleotides align to TRBD2. Germline CDR1 and CDR2: SGHTA and FQGNSA. The length of the CDR3 is 17 residues. The J segment lost 2 bases and the V segment lost 4 bases, leaving 11 bases of the junction unmatched. CDR3 sequence: CASSSNSGSCLTDTQYF. The CDR3 DNA sequence: TGTGCCAGCAGCTCCAACAGCGGGAGTTGTCTCACAGATACGCAGTATTTT.

The rearrangement links TRBV7-9 to TRBJ2-7; 10 bases match TRBD2. This CDR3 region has 14 residues. Per germline, CDR1 SEHNR and CDR2 FQNEAQ (reference sequence). Trimming removed 7 bases from V and 2 bases from J; junction bases left unmatched: 5. The chain's CDR3 is CASKTSGTPYEQYF. CDR3 coding DNA: TGTGCCAGCAAAACTAGCGGGACCCCCTACGAGCAGTACTTC.

At least ten counts were recorded for this clonotype. The chain links TRBV10-3 to TRBJ2-1, with unresolved D. V was cut by 5 bases and J by 6 bases, with 11 bases left in between. The V gene's germline CDR1 is ENHRY and CDR2 SYGVKD. CDR3 length: 13 amino acids. CDR3 sequence reads: CAISPNTVNEQFF. DNA of the CDR3: TGTGCCATCAGTCCAAACACCGTCAATGAGCAGTTCTTC.

This clonotype was detected only a few times. The chain recombines TRBV29-1 with TRBJ2-1; tentative D call: TRBD2 (5 bases). CDR1 SQVTM and CDR2 ANQGSEA come from the germline V gene. The V and J ends lost 0 bases and 8 bases respectively, with 11 bases between them. CDR3 length: 13 residues. In DNA form, the CDR3 reads TGCAGCGTTGAAGAGTCTGCCGGGGATGAGCAGTTCTTC. This translates into CSVEESAGDEQFF.

This clonotype showed up just a few times. The CDR3 coding sequence is TGTGCCAGCAGTTTAGGGACAGGGGTGGGGACCCAGTACTTC. Its protein product is CASSLGTGVGTQYF. The chain couples TRBV28 to TRBJ2-5; TRBD1 matches at 10 bases. The CDR3 has 14 amino acids. Germline trimming cut 2 bases from V and 7 bases from J; bases unmatched to any gene: 4. Germline V gives CDR1 MDHEN, CDR2 SYDVKM. The full variable domain, completed using reference TRBV28 and TRBJ2-5, is DVKVTQSSRYLVKRTGEKVFLECVQDMDHENMFWYRQDPGLGLRLIYFSYDVKMKEKGDIPEGYSVSREKKERFSLILESASTNQTSMYLCASSLGTGVGTQYFGPGTRLLVL.

This clonotype showed up many times. The V and J genes are TRBV12-3 or TRBV12-4 and TRBJ2-2; the D gene is possibly TRBD2 (5 bases). This CDR3 region has 14 residues. Trimming took off 6 bases at V and 5 bases at J, with 13 bases between the two ends. The DNA of the CDR3 is TGTGCCAGCAGCCATGGACTTGTTACCGGGGAGCTGTTTTTT. It codes for CASSHGLVTGELFF.

This clonotype was counted at least ten times. The CDR3 DNA follows: TGTGCCAGTAGAACAGGGACGAACACTGAAGCTTTCTTT. Translation: CASRTGTNTEAFF. The chain recombines TRBV19 with TRBJ1-1, with a possible D match to TRBD1 (6 bases). V lost 6 bases to trimming and J lost 1 base, with 9 bases between them. Germline values: CDR1 LNHDA, CDR2 SQIVND (reference sequence). The CDR3 loop spans 13 amino acids.

The table lists this clonotype with many counts. This chain links TRBV29-1 with TRBJ2-5; D is ambiguous. V lost 4 bases and J 12 bases, leaving 12 bases between the germline ends. CDR1 is SQVTM, CDR2 ANQGSEA, per germline. CDR3 length: 10 amino acids. CDR3 nucleotides: TGCAGCGTTGGATCTTCCTCAAAGTACTTC. It yields the protein CSVGSSSKYF.

This clonotype has at least ten counts. The chain carries TRBV6-4 and TRBJ2-1; D uncertain. CDR3 length: 20 amino acids. CDR1 and CDR2 from the germline V gene are MRHNA and SNTAGT. V gave up 2 bases and J gave up 1 base, with 24 bases separating them. Written as DNA, the CDR3 is TGTGCCAGCAGTGACCCCGTTGGTGTGACTTACAGTCTATCCTACAATGAGCAGTTCTTC. Protein product: CASSDPVGVTYSLSYNEQFF.

This clonotype was seen at least ten times. The chain couples TRBV29-1 to TRBJ2-3, with TRBD2 identical over 10 bases. Germline V gene lookup returns CDR1 SQVTM and CDR2 ANQGSEA. V was pared by 3 bases and J by 2 bases, with 2 bases of the junction left unmatched. The CDR3 consists of 14 residues. CDR3 coding DNA: TGCAGCGTTGAGCTAGCGGGAGTCACAGATACGCAGTATTTT. This sequence encodes CSVELAGVTDTQYF.

There are a few counts of this clonotype. V is TRBV24-1 and J is TRBJ2-2, with 11 nucleotides matching TRBD2. Germline trimming cut 1 base from V and 0 bases from J; bases unmatched to any gene: 15. Germline V lookup: CDR1 KGHDR, CDR2 SFDVKD. The CDR3 is made up of 22 amino acids. CDR3 in amino acids: CATSDFPLPGTSGPANTGELFF. Here the CDR3 DNA reads TGTGCCACCAGTGATTTCCCCCTGCCCGGGACTAGCGGACCCGCGAACACCGGGGAGCTGTTTTTT.

This sequence joins TRBV6-2 or TRBV6-3 and TRBJ1-5; perhaps TRBD1 as D (5 bases). This CDR3 is 14 amino acids long. Germline CDR1 MNHEY, CDR2 SVGEGT. Trimming took off 6 bases at V and 3 bases at J, with 12 bases between the two ends. In DNA, the CDR3 is TGTGCCAGCAGCGCCACAGGCCCCAATCAGCCCCAGCATTTT. It encodes CASSATGPNQPQHF.

On this clonotype itself: The junction and the germline gene differ at one end; a read error may be behind it. The chain recombines TRBV5-1 with TRBJ2-3, with TRBD2 identical over 7 bases. Germline assignment: CDR1 SGHRS and CDR2 YFSETQ. The CDR3 has 15 residues. The CDR3 is CASSFQREGTDTQCF. The CDR3 DNA follows: TGCGCCAGCAGCTTTCAGCGGGAAGGCACAGATACGCAGTGTTTT.

This clonotype was seen at least ten times. V is TRBV7-7 and J is TRBJ2-7; D possibly uses TRBD1 or TRBD2 (5 bases each). Germline CDR1 is SSHAT and CDR2 is FNYEAQ (reference sequence). V was cut by 1 base and J by 2 bases, with 12 bases left in between. The CDR3 sequence is 15 residues long. The CDR3 DNA is TGTGCCAGCAGCTTAGACCTCGGGGCCGCCTACGAGCAGTACTTC. This codes for CASSLDLGAAYEQYF.

This clonotype came up many times. This chain connects TRBV12-3 or TRBV12-4 to TRBJ2-3, with TRBD2 as a possible D gene (6 bases). Trimming pared 7 bases from V and 3 bases from J, leaving 14 bases between. CDR3 size: 14 residues. The DNA of the CDR3 is TGTGCCAGCATGGAAGGAGGAGGGACAGATACGCAGTATTTT. Its translation: CASMEGGGTDTQYF.

The sample holds many counts of this clonotype. The V and J genes are TRBV29-1 and TRBJ2-5; tentatively, D is TRBD1 or TRBD2 (5 bases each). Looked up from germline, CDR1 is SQVTM and CDR2 is ANQGSEA. The CDR3 loop spans 12 amino acids. V lost 6 bases to trimming and J lost 5 bases, with 13 bases between them. The CDR3 DNA is TGCAGCGTGATGGGGACCCGGGAGACCCAGTACTTC. Its translation: CSVMGTRETQYF.

Ten or more counts support this clonotype. The chain uses TRBV15 and TRBJ2-7, with a possible D match to TRBD2 (6 bases). Trimming pared 1 base from V and 3 bases from J, leaving 10 bases between. Germline V gene lookup returns CDR1 LNHNV and CDR2 YYDKDF (reference sequence). The CDR3 runs to 14 residues. In nucleotides, the CDR3 is TGTGCCACCAGCAGAGCAGCGGAGGGCTACGAGCAGTACTTC. Encoded protein: CATSRAAEGYEQYF.

This clonotype occurred many times. The rearrangement joins TRBV29-1 to TRBJ2-7; 7 positions agree with TRBD1. The CDR3 has 14 amino acids. Unmatched junction bases numbered 10, after V lost 6 bases and J lost 2 bases. Germline assignment: CDR1 SQVTM and CDR2 ANQGSEA. The CDR3 coding sequence is TGCAGCGTGGCTGACAGGGCCCTGCCCTACGAGCAGTACTTC. It encodes CSVADRALPYEQYF.

This clonotype has ten or more counts. The chain carries TRBV29-1 and TRBJ2-7, with 12 positions matching TRBD2. The trim removed 5 bases at V and 3 bases at J, leaving 11 bases unmatched. The CDR3 contains 16 residues. The germline V gene encodes CDR1 SQVTM and CDR2 ANQGSEA. Here the CDR3 DNA reads TGCAGCGTTAAAAGAACCCGACTAGCGGGAGTCTACGAGCAGTACTTC. This sequence encodes CSVKRTRLAGVYEQYF.

This clonotype was seen at least ten times. The chain has TRBV29-1 and TRBJ2-5, with TRBD1 matching 7 bases. Germline lookup yields CDR1 SQVTM and CDR2 ANQGSEA. The trim removed 7 bases at V and 5 bases at J, leaving 13 bases unmatched. The CDR3 runs to 14 residues. The CDR3 spells CSAGQEYNGETQYF. CDR3 nucleotides: TGCAGCGCCGGACAGGAATACAACGGGGAGACCCAGTACTTC.